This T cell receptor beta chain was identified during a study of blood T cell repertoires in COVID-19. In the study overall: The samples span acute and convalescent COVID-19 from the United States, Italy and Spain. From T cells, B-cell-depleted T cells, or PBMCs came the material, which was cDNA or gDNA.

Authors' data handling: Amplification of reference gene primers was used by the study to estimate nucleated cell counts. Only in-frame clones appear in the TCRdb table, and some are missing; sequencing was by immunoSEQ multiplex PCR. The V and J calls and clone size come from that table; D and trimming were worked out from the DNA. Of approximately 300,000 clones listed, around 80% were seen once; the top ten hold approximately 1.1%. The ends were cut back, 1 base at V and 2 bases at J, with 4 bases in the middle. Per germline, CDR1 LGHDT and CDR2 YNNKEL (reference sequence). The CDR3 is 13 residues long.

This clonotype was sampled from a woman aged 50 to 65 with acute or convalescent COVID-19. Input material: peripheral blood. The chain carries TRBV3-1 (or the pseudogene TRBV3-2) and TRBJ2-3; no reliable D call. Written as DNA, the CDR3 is TGTGCCAGCAGCCAAGGCGTCACAGATACGCAGTATTTT. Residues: CASSQGVTDTQYF.